This is a list of T cell receptor beta chains from one sample in a study of blood T cell repertoires in COVID-19. Sequencing was performed with immunoSEQ multiplex PCR; in TCRdb, only in-frame clones are kept and a portion is missing. The sample records approximately 89,000 clones, 81% being singletons. Sequencing was carried out using peripheral blood. The receptors derive from a human donor in a cohort sampled during active COVID-19. CDR3s include the opening cysteine and the closing phenylalanine or tryptophan. Fields, in order: V gene, J gene, CDR3 protein.

v_call: TRBV5-1
j_call: TRBJ1-2
cdr3_aa: CASSPLNVMGGNGYTF

v_call: TRBV6-5
j_call: TRBJ1-2
cdr3_aa: CASSYWQGPNYGYTF

v_call: TRBV9
j_call: TRBJ2-3
cdr3_aa: CASSVGGAGAPDTQYF

v_call: TRBV3-1/TRBV3-2
j_call: TRBJ2-5
cdr3_aa: CASSHDRQETQYF

v_call: TRBV10-2
j_call: TRBJ2-3
cdr3_aa: CASSRTSGGIDTQYF

v_call: TRBV10-3
j_call: TRBJ2-2
cdr3_aa: CAISGGGAGELFF

v_call: TRBV20-1
j_call: TRBJ2-5
cdr3_aa: CSASSIAGAPLPETQYF

v_call: TRBV12-5
j_call: TRBJ1-1
cdr3_aa: CASGTSGSGTEAFF

v_call: TRBV20-1
j_call: TRBJ2-4
cdr3_aa: CSANDRNIQYF

v_call: TRBV28
j_call: TRBJ2-5
cdr3_aa: CASGRSQETQYF

v_call: TRBV5-1
j_call: TRBJ1-1
cdr3_aa: CASSELTGLVTEAFF

v_call: TRBV9
j_call: TRBJ1-6
cdr3_aa: CASSLETGRNSPLHF

v_call: TRBV2
j_call: TRBJ1-1
cdr3_aa: CASSGSQGAKTEAFF

v_call: TRBV10-1
j_call: TRBJ1-5
cdr3_aa: CASSGTGGMGQPQHF

v_call: TRBV19
j_call: TRBJ1-6
cdr3_aa: CASSQPGQGSSYNSPLHF

v_call: TRBV18
j_call: TRBJ1-3
cdr3_aa: CASSPAPGTIYF

v_call: TRBV5-1
j_call: TRBJ2-1
cdr3_aa: CASSFGGQGAYNEQFF

v_call: TRBV3-1/TRBV3-2
j_call: TRBJ2-7
cdr3_aa: CASSRDISYEQYF

v_call: TRBV27
j_call: TRBJ1-3
cdr3_aa: CASSSLRTGGKRNTIYF

v_call: TRBV5-1
j_call: TRBJ1-4
cdr3_aa: CASSSRGVGEKLFF

v_call: TRBV21-1
j_call: TRBJ2-1
cdr3_aa: CASRNQGDEQFF

v_call: TRBV7-2
j_call: TRBJ2-3
cdr3_aa: CASRPSGGATDTQYF

v_call: TRBV18
j_call: TRBJ1-2
cdr3_aa: CASSPAGGVYGYTF

v_call: TRBV18
j_call: TRBJ2-1
cdr3_aa: CANSGGTSSYNEQFF

v_call: TRBV7-8
j_call: TRBJ1-1
cdr3_aa: CASSLERQGGTEAFF

v_call: TRBV18
j_call: TRBJ2-7
cdr3_aa: CASSSDASSSYEQYF

v_call: TRBV11-2
j_call: TRBJ2-7
cdr3_aa: CASSLGKVQGGYEQYF